In its sample, the clone carrying this TCR beta chain is large. What it binds is unknown. Produced via immunoSEQ multiplex PCR; TCRdb's table is partial and in-frame only. The table shows approximately 990 clones, with 35% to 40% occurring only once. This entry comes from a study of T cells in localized non-small cell lung cancer. V lost 1 base and J lost 2; bases outside the gene matches: 4. This CDR3 is 15 amino acids long. CDR1 MNHNS and CDR2 SASEGT come from the germline V gene. The study, taken as a whole, reports: Longer survival (overall) was linked to higher T cell density in blood.

The sequence was obtained from a man aged 35 to 69 with stage I lung adenocarcinoma. This sequence joins TRBV6-1 and TRBJ1-2, with 7 bases lining up with TRBD1. Sample: lung tumor tissue, taken before any cancer treatment. CDR3 loop: CASSEEPGGNYGYTF. The DNA of the CDR3 is TGTGCCAGCAGTGAAGAGCCAGGGGGGAACTATGGCTACACCTTC.